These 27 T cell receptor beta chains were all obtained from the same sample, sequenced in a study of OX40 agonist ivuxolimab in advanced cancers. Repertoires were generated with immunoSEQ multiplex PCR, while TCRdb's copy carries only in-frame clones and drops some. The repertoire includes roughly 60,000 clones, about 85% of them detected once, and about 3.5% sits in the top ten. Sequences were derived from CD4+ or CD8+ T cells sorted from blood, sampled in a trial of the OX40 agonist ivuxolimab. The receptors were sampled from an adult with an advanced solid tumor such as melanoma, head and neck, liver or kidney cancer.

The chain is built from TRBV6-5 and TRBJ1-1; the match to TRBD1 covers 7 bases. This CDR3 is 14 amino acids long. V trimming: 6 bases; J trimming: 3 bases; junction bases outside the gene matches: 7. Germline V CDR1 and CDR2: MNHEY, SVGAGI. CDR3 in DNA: TGTGCCAGCAGATTACAGGGGTTGGACACTGAAGCTTTCTTT. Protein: CASRLQGLDTEAFF.

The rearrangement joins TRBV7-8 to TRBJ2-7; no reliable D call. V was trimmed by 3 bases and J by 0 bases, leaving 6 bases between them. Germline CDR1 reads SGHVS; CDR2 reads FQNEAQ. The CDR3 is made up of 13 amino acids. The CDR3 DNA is TGTGCCAGCAGCTTCATCAGCTCCTACGAGCAGTACTTC. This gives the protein CASSFISSYEQYF. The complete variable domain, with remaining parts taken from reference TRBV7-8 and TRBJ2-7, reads GAGVSQSPRYKVAKRGQDVALRCDPISGHVSLFWYQQALGQGPEFLTYFQNEAQLDKSGLPSDRFFAERPEGSVSTLKIQRTQQEDSAVYLCASSFISSYEQYFGPGTRLTVT.

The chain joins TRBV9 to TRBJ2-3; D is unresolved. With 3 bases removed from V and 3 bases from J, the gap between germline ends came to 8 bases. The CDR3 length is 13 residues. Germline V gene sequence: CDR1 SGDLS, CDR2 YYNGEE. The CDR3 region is CASSASGTDTQYF. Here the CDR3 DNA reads TGTGCCAGCAGCGCCTCAGGAACAGATACGCAGTATTTT.

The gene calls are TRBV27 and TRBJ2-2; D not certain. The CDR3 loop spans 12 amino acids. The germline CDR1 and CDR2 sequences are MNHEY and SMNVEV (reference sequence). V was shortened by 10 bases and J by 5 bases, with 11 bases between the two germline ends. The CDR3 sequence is CATRKGTGELFF. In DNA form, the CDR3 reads TGTGCCACCAGAAAGGGAACCGGGGAGCTGTTTTTT.

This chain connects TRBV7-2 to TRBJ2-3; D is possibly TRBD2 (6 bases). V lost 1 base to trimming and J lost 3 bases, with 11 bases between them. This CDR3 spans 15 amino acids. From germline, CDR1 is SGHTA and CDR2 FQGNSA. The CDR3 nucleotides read TGTGCCAGCAGCTTAGTGGTCGGGAGTACAGATACGCAGTATTTT. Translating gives CASSLVVGSTDTQYF. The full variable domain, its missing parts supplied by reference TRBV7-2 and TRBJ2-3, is GAGVSQSPSNKVTEKGKDVELRCDPISGHTALYWYRQSLGQGLEFLIYFQGNSAPDKSGLPSDRFSAERTGGSVSTLTIQRTQQEDSAVYLCASSLVVGSTDTQYFGPGTRLTVL.

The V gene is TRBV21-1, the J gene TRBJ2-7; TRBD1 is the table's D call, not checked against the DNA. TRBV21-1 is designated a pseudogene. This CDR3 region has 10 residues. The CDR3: CASRPRGHMV. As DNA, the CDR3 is TGTGCCAGCAGACCAAGAGGACATATGGTC.

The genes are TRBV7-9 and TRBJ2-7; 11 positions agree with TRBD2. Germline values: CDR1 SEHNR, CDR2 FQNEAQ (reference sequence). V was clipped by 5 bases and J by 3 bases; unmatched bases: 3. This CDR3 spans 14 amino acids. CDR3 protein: CASSAGTSGYEQYF. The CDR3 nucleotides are TGTGCCAGCAGCGCCGGGACTAGCGGCTACGAGCAGTACTTC.

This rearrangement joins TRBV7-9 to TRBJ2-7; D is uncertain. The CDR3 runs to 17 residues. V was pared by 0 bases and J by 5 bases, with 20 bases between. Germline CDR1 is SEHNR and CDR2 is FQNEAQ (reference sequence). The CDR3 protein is CASSLAVRVTTTDEQYF. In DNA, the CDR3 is TGTGCCAGCAGCTTAGCTGTAAGGGTAACTACTACGGACGAGCAGTACTTC.

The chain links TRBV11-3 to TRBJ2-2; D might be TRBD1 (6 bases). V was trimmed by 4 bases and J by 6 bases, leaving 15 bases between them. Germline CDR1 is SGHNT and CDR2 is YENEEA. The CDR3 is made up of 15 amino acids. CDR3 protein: CASSSPRTGSGELFF. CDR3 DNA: TGTGCCAGCAGCTCCCCTCGAACAGGGTCCGGGGAGCTGTTTTTT.

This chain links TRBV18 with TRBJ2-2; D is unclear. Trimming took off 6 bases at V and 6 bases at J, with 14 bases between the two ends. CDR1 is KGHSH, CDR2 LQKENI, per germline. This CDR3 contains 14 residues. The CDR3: CASSMLVESGELFF. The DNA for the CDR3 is TGTGCCAGCTCCATGCTAGTGGAGTCCGGGGAGCTGTTTTTT.

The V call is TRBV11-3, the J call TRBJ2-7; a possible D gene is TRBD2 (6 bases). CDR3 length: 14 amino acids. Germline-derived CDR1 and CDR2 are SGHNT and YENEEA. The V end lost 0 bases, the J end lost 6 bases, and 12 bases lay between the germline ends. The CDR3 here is CASSLDFLGGEQYF. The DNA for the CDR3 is TGTGCCAGCAGCTTAGATTTTCTGGGAGGCGAGCAGTACTTC. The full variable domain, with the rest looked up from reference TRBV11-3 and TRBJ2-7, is EAGVVQSPRYKIIEKKQPVAFWCNPISGHNTLYWYLQNLGQGPELLIRYENEEAVDDSQLPKDRFSAERLKGVDSTLKIQPAELGDSAVYLCASSLDFLGGEQYFGPGTRLTVT.

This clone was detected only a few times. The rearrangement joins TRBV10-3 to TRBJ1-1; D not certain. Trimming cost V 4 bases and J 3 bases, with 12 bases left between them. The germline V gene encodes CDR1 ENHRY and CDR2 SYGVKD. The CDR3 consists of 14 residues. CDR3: CAISVSSVDTEAFF. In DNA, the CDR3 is TGTGCCATCAGTGTATCATCGGTGGACACTGAAGCTTTCTTT.

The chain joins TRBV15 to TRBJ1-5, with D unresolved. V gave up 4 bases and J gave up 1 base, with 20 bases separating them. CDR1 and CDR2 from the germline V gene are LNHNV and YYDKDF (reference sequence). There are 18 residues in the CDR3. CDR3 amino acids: CATSIRRGSLISNQPQHF. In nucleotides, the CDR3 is TGTGCCACCAGCATCCGGCGGGGATCCCTGATAAGCAATCAGCCCCAGCATTTT.

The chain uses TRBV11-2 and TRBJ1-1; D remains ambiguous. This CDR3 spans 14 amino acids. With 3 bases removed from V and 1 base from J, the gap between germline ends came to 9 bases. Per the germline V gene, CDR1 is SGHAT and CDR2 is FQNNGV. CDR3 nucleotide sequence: TGTGCCAGCAGCTTTTCCAGGACGAACACTGAAGCTTTCTTT. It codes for CASSFSRTNTEAFF.

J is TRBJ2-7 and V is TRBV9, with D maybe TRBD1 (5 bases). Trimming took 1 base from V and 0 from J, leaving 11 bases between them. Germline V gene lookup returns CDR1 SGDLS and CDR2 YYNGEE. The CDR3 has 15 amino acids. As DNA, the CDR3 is TGTGCCAGCAGCGTACAGGGTGATAACTCCTACGAGCAGTACTTC. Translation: CASSVQGDNSYEQYF.

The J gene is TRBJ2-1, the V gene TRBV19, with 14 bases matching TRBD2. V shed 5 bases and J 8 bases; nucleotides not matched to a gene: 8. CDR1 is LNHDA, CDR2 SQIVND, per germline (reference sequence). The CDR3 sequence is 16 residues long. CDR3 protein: CASSFGTSGRLHEQFF. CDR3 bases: TGTGCCAGTAGTTTCGGGACTAGCGGGAGATTACATGAGCAGTTCTTC. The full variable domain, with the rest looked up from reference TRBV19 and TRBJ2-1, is DGGITQSPKYLFRKEGQNVTLSCEQNLNHDAMYWYRQDPGQGLRLIYYSQIVNDFQKGDIAEGYSVSREKKESFPLTVTSAQKNPTAFYLCASSFGTSGRLHEQFFGPGTRLTVL.

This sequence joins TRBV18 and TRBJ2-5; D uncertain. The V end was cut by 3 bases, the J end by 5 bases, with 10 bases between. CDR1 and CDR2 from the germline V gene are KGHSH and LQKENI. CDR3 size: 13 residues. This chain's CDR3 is CASSPGQLETQYF. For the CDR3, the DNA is TGTGCCAGCTCACCGGGTCAGTTGGAGACCCAGTACTTC.

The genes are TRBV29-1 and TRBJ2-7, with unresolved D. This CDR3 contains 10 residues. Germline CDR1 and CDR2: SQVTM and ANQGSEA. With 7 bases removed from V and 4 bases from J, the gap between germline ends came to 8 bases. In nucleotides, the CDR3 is TGCAGCGCCATGGGTTACGAGCAGTACTTC. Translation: CSAMGYEQYF.

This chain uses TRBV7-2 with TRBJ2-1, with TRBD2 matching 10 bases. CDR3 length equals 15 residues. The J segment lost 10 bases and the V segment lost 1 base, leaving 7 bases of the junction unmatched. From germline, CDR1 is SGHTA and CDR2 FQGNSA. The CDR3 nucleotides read TGTGCCAGCAGCTTAGATAGCGGGGGGACTCGGGAGCAGTTCTTC. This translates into CASSLDSGGTREQFF.

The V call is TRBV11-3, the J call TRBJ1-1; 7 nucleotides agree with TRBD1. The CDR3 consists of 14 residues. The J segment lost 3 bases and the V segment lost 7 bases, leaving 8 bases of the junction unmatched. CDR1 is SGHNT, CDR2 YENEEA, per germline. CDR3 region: CASNRGGPDTEAFF. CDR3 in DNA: TGTGCCAGCAACAGGGGTGGTCCGGACACTGAAGCTTTCTTT.

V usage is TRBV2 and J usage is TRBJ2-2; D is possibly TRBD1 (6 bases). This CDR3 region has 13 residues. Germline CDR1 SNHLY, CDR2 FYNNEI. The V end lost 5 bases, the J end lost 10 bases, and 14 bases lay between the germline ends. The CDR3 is CASSTGIGEELFF. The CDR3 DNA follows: TGTGCCAGCAGTACAGGGATTGGGGAGGAGCTGTTTTTT.

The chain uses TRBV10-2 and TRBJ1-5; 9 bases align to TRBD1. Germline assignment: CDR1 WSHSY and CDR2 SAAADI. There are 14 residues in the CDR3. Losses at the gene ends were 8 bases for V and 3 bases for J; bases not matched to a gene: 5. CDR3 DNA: TGCGCCAGCTCACACAGGGGGCCCAATCAGCCCCAGCATTTT. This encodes CASSHRGPNQPQHF.

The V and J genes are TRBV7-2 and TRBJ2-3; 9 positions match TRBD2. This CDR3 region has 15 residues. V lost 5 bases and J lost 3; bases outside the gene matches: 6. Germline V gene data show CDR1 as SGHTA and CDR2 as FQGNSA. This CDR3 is CASSPRLAETDTQYF. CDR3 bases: TGTGCCAGCAGCCCCAGACTAGCGGAAACAGATACGCAGTATTTT.

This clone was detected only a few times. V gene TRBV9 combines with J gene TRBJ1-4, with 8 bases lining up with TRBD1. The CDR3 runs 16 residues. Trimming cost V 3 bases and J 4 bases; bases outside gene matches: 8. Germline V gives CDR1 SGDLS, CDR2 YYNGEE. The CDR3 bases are TGTGCCAGCAGCGGCGACAGGGGTCGGGGTAATGAAAAACTGTTTTTT. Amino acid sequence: CASSGDRGRGNEKLFF.

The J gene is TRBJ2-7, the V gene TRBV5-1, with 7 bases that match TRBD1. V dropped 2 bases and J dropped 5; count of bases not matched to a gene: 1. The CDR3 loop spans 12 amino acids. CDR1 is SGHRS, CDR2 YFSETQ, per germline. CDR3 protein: CASSLTGDEQYF. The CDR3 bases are TGCGCCAGCAGCTTAACAGGGGACGAGCAGTACTTC.

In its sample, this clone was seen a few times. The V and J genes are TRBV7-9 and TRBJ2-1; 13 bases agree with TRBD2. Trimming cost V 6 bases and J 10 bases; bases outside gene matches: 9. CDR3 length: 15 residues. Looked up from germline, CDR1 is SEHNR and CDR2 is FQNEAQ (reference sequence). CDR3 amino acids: CASSPWTSGGKEQFF. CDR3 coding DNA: TGTGCCAGCAGTCCCTGGACTAGCGGGGGAAAGGAGCAGTTCTTC.

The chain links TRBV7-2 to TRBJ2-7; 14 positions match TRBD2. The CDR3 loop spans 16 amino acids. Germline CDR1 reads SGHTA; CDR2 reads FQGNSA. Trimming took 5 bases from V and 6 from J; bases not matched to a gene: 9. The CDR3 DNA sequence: TGTGCCAGCAGCCCGGGACTAGCGGGAGTGAATGGCGAGCAGTACTTC. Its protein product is CASSPGLAGVNGEQYF.